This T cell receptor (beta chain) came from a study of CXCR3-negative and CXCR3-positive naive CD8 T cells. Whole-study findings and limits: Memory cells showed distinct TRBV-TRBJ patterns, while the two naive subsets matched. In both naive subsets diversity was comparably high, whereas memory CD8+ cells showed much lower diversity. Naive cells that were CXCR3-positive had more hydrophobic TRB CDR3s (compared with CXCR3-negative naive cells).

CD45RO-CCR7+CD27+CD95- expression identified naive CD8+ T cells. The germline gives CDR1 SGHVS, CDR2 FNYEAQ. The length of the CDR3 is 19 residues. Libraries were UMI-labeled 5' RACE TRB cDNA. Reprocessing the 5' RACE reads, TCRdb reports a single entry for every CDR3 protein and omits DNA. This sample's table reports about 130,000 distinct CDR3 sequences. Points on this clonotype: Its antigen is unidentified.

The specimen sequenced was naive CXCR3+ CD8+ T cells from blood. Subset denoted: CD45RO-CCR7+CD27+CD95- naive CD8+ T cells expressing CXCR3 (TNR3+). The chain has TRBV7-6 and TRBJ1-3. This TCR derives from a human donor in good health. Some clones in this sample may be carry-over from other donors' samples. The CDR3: CASSSYGGGSGHPVDTIYF.